This T cell receptor (beta chain) stems from a study of blood T cell repertoires in COVID-19. About the study: Acute and convalescent COVID-19 specimens originated in the United States, Italy and Spain. The cDNA or gDNA used as material had been derived from T cells, B-cell-depleted T cells, or PBMCs.

Germline CDR1 MGHRA, CDR2 YSYEKL. V dropped 2 bases and J dropped 11 bases, with 10 bases sitting between them. This CDR3 has 13 residues. Measured with immunoSEQ multiplex PCR; TCRdb has only the in-frame clones, and not every one. The sample includes under 200,000 clones, almost 90% of them seen just once. Sequenced: peripheral blood. The TCR originated in a man aged 18-30 years with active or convalescent COVID-19. This rearrangement joins TRBV4-1 to TRBJ1-6; the D is unclear. The chain's CDR3 is CASSQILLPPLHF. The CDR3 bases are TGCGCCAGCAGCCAAATACTCCTCCCACCCCTCCACTTT.